Each of the 18 T cell receptor beta chains below was sequenced from the same sample in a study of T cell clusters in autoimmune cytopenias. TRB rearrangements were amplified by touch-down multiplex PCR with mixed TRB-A/B primers. TCRdb re-called the multiplex PCR reads, yielding one record per CDR3 amino acid sequence without DNA. This table holds several thousand distinct CDR3 sequences. Each sample's input was 200 to 250 ng genomic DNA, 40,000 or so genome equivalents. Material for sequencing was peripheral blood. Receptors originate from a human donor with an autoimmune cytopenia or autoimmune hepatitis (not recorded which).

This clonotype is called medium-sized based on its frequency. The chain uses TRBV27 and TRBJ2-3; TCRdb lists TRBD1, though no DNA is available to test this call. CDR3 length equals 14 residues. Per germline, CDR1 MNHEY and CDR2 SMNVEV (reference sequence). CDR3 in amino acids: CASGPSPGTDTQYF.

This chain uses TRBV5-6 with TRBJ2-2; TCRdb's D call of TRBD1 is untestable without DNA. CDR1 is SGHDT, CDR2 YYEEEE, per germline. The CDR3 sequence is 16 residues long. CDR3 sequence: CASSLGLIAGAGELFF.

This clonotype is identified as medium-sized from frequency. CDR3 residues: CASSEGDQYGYTF. This chain uses TRBV6-5 with TRBJ1-2; TCRdb indicates TRBD1, and absent DNA this call remains unverified. The CDR3 runs 13 residues. Germline assignment: CDR1 MNHEY and CDR2 SVGAGI.

The genes are TRBV30 and TRBJ2-1; TCRdb's D call of TRBD1 is untestable without DNA. The germline V gene encodes CDR1 GTSNPN and CDR2 SVGIG (reference sequence). CDR3 length equals 12 residues. CDR3 protein: CAWSPQRGEQFF.

This clonotype shows up as medium-sized by frequency. The rearrangement links TRBV12-3 or TRBV12-4 to TRBJ2-5. This CDR3 has 12 residues. CDR3 amino acids: CASSLARETQYF.

This CDR3 is CASSIKTTNTEAFF. This chain connects TRBV19 to TRBJ1-1. The CDR3 sequence is 14 residues long. The V gene's germline CDR1 is LNHDA and CDR2 SQIVND (reference sequence).

Here the CDR3 reads CASSAGHHTGELFF. This sequence joins TRBV27 and TRBJ2-2; TCRdb proposes TRBD1, but this gene call is untestable without DNA. Germline V gives CDR1 MNHEY, CDR2 SMNVEV (reference sequence). The CDR3 spans 14 residues.

The chain is built from TRBV20-1 and TRBJ2-1; the D call of TRBD1 rests on TCRdb alone, since no DNA is present to check it. Germline CDR1 reads DFQATT; CDR2 reads SNEGSKA (reference sequence). The CDR3 is 12 amino acids. This CDR3 reads CSAPWAYNEQFF.

The V call is TRBV5-5, the J call TRBJ2-2; TCRdb calls TRBD1, which cannot be checked without DNA. Germline V CDR1 and CDR2: SGHKS, YYEKEE (reference sequence). The CDR3 runs to 18 residues. CDR3 sequence: CASSLRPSQGARNGELFF.

V usage is TRBV27 and J usage is TRBJ2-1; absent DNA, TCRdb's TRBD1 call cannot be checked. Germline CDR1 is MNHEY and CDR2 is SMNVEV (reference sequence). The CDR3 has 15 residues. The CDR3 is CASSLLRPRGNEQFF.

The V call is TRBV7-9, the J call TRBJ1-2. Germline CDR1 SEHNR, CDR2 FQNEAQ (reference sequence). This CDR3 spans 15 amino acids. CDR3 residues: CASSLDAGWNYGYTF. Full variable domain (remainder filled in from reference TRBV7-9 and TRBJ1-2): DTGVSQNPRHKITKRGQNVTFRCDPISEHNRLYWYRQTLGQGPEFLTYFQNEAQLEKSRLLSDRFSAERPKGSFSTLEIQRTEQGDSAMYLCASSLDAGWNYGYTFGSGTRLTVV.

Measured by frequency, this clonotype is medium-sized. The genes are TRBV30 and TRBJ1-4; TCRdb selects TRBD1, and the lack of DNA leaves this call unchecked. From germline, CDR1 is GTSNPN and CDR2 SVGIG (reference sequence). The CDR3 loop spans 13 amino acids. CDR3 residues: CAWSVKGQEKLFF.

V usage is TRBV27 and J usage is TRBJ1-1; the TRBD1 assignment by TCRdb is unverifiable without DNA. The CDR3 length is 13 residues. Germline V gene data show CDR1 as MNHEY and CDR2 as SMNVEV (reference sequence). Here the CDR3 reads CASKGTANTEAFF.

The chain recombines TRBV7-2 with TRBJ2-7; TCRdb lists TRBD2, though no DNA is available to test this call. The CDR3 length is 14 residues. The V gene's germline CDR1 is SGHTA and CDR2 FQGNSA. The CDR3 loop is CASRLGWGAYEQYF.

V is TRBV24-1 and J is TRBJ2-3; the D call of TRBD1 rests on TCRdb alone, since no DNA is present to check it. The CDR3 is 16 amino acids. Germline V lookup: CDR1 KGHDR, CDR2 SFDVKD. The CDR3 here is CATSGHGGGETDTQYF.

This chain joins TRBV7-9 and TRBJ2-3; TCRdb indicates TRBD2, and absent DNA this call remains unverified. The CDR3 has 17 residues. Per the germline V gene, CDR1 is SEHNR and CDR2 is FQNEAQ (reference sequence). The CDR3 is CASGSRLAGGSTDTQYF. Full variable domain (missing parts from reference TRBV7-9 and TRBJ2-3): DTGVSQNPRHKITKRGQNVTFRCDPISEHNRLYWYRQTLGQGPEFLTYFQNEAQLEKSRLLSDRFSAERPKGSFSTLEIQRTEQGDSAMYLCASGSRLAGGSTDTQYFGPGTRLTVL.

This clonotype shows up as large (0.1 to 1%) by frequency. The chain links TRBV6-5 to TRBJ2-2; TCRdb outputs TRBD2, but without DNA this stays unchecked. The CDR3 has 14 residues. Germline assignment: CDR1 MNHEY and CDR2 SVGAGI. CDR3 region: CASMRAASNGELFF.

This clonotype is medium-sized by frequency. V and J are TRBV13 and TRBJ2-3; TCRdb's D call, TRBD1, is unchecked because there is no DNA. Germline lookup yields CDR1 PRHDT and CDR2 FYEKMQ (reference sequence). This CDR3 comprises 16 residues. CDR3 sequence: CASSFLGTGATDTQYF. Combining the CDR3 with reference TRBV13 and TRBJ2-3 gives the whole variable domain AAGVIQSPRHLIKEKRETATLKCYPIPRHDTVYWYQQGPGQDPQFLISFYEKMQSDKGSIPDRFSAQQFSDYHSELNMSSLELGDSALYFCASSFLGTGATDTQYFGPGTRLTVL.